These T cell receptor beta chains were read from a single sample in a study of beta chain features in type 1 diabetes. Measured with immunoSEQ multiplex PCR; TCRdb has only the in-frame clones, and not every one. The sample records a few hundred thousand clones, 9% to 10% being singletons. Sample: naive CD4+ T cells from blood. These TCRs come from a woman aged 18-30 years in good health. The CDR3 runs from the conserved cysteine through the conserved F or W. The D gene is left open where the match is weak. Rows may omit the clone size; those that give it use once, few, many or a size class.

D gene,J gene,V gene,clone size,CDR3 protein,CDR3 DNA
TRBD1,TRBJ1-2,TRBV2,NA,CASSTGGADYTF,TGTGCCAGCAGTACAGGGGGCGCGGACTACACCTTC
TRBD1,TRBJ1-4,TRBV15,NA,CASQLGQRYEKLFF,TGTGCCTCTCAGCTGGGACAGAGATATGAAAAACTGTTTTTT
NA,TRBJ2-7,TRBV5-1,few,CASSLGQVRGYEQYF,TGCGCCAGCAGCTTGGGACAGGTCAGAGGATACGAGCAGTACTTC
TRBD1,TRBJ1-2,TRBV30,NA,CAWTEGANGYTF,TGTGCCTGGACGGAGGGGGCTAATGGCTACACCTTC
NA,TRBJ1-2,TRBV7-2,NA,CASSLGLGTTLPYGYTF,TGTGCCAGCAGCTTGGGGTTGGGGACAACTCTTCCCTATGGCTACACCTTC
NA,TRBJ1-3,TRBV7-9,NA,CASSLDRGIGNTIYF,TGTGCCAGCAGCTTAGATCGGGGGATTGGAAACACCATATATTTT
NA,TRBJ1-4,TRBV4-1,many,CASSRTATNEKLFF,TGCGCCAGCAGTCGGACAGCAACTAATGAAAAACTGTTTTTT
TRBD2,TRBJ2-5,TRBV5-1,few,CASSLETSGETQYF,TGCGCCAGCAGCTTGGAGACTAGCGGGGAGACCCAGTACTTC
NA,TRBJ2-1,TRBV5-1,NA,CASSLGDGGNEQFF,TGCGCCAGCAGCTTGGGGGACGGAGGGAATGAGCAGTTCTTC
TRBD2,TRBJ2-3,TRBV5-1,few,CASSLLAGTDTQYF,TGCGCCAGCAGTTTACTAGCGGGGACAGATACGCAGTATTTT
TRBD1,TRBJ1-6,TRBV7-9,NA,CASSGGMGTEAYNSPLHF,TGTGCCAGCAGCGGCGGTATGGGGACAGAGGCCTATAATTCACCCCTCCACTTT
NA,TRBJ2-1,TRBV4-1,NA,CASSQDLLASYNEQFF,TGCGCCAGCAGCCAAGACCTCCTGGCTAGTTACAATGAGCAGTTCTTC
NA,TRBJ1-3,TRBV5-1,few,CASSLDGGYSGNTIYF,TGCGCCAGCAGCTTGGACGGAGGCTACTCTGGAAACACCATATATTTT
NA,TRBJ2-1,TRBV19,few,CASSRLLPSYNEQFF,TGTGCCAGTAGCCGACTATTACCCTCCTACAATGAGCAGTTCTTC
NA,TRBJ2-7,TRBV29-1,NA,CSARLPYEQYF,TGCAGCGCAAGACTTCCCTACGAGCAGTACTTC
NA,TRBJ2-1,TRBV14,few,CASSQDWGDNEQFF,TGTGCCAGCAGCCAAGATTGGGGGGATAATGAGCAGTTCTTC
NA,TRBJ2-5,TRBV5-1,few,CASSLGGWPQETQYF,TGCGCCAGCAGCTTGGGCGGTTGGCCACAAGAGACCCAGTACTTC
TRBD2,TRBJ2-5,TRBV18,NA,CASSRETSGETQYF,TGTGCCAGCTCACGCGAGACTAGCGGAGAGACCCAGTACTTC
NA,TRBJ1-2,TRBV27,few,CASSLSAGRYGYTF,TGTGCCAGCAGTTTATCTGCAGGGCGCTATGGCTACACCTTC
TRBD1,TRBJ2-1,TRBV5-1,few,CASSDGTAGNEQFF,TGCGCCAGCAGCGACGGGACAGCCGGCAATGAGCAGTTCTTC
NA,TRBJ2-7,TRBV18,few,CASSTVGTPDYEQYF,TGTGCCAGCTCAACCGTCGGGACACCTGACTACGAGCAGTACTTC